The next 3 T cell receptor beta chains were all read from a single sample in a study of shared clonotypes between healthy human individuals. The naive CD8 population came from CD45RO-negative cells selected for CCR7, without terminally differentiated effector memory CD45RA+ cells. The assay was immunoSEQ multiplex PCR, and TCRdb's table has in-frame clones only and misses some. Altogether 1.5 million to 2.5 million clones are present, approximately 94% being singletons, with the ten largest covering roughly 1.2%. The source material was naive CD8+ T cells sorted from blood. These receptors all stem from a man aged 18 to 35 in good health.

V gene TRBV11-2 combines with J gene TRBJ2-7; D unclear. The CDR3 loop spans 14 amino acids. Between the trimmed V and J ends, which lost 0 bases and 7 bases, there was a span of 13 bases. Per germline, CDR1 SGHAT and CDR2 FQNNGV. The CDR3 bases are TGTGCCAGCAGCTTAGACGACTCTACGAATGAGCAGTACTTC. Translated: CASSLDDSTNEQYF. Complete variable domain (other parts from reference TRBV11-2 and TRBJ2-7): EAGVAQSPRYKIIEKRQSVAFWCNPISGHATLYWYQQILGQGPKLLIQFQNNGVVDDSQLPKDRFSAERLKGVDSTLKIQPAKLEDSAVYLCASSLDDSTNEQYFGPGTRLTVT.

This clone was seen a single time. This sequence joins TRBV7-9 and TRBJ2-1, with a possible D match to TRBD1 (5 bases). The germline V gene encodes CDR1 SEHNR and CDR2 FQNEAQ (reference sequence). V gave up 5 bases and J gave up 9 bases, with 20 bases separating them. The CDR3 spans 15 residues. CDR3 DNA: TGTGCCAGCAGCCCCGCGGACACTGTAATCGGTGAGCAGTTCTTC. This translates into CASSPADTVIGEQFF.

This chain connects TRBV28 to TRBJ2-5, with TRBD2 as a possible D gene (6 bases). This CDR3 has 15 amino acids. Trimming shortened V by 4 bases and J by 5 bases, and 17 bases separated the two germline ends. Germline CDR1 reads MDHEN; CDR2 reads SYDVKM. The CDR3 here is CASSSRSGLYETQYF. The CDR3, as DNA: TGTGCCAGCAGTTCCCGAAGCGGGTTGTACGAGACCCAGTACTTC.